The rows below give T cell receptor beta chains drawn from one sample of a study of beta chain features in type 1 diabetes. Sequencing used immunoSEQ multiplex PCR; TCRdb keeps in-frame clones, though not all of them. Among approximately 600,000 clones listed, 9.5% to 15% were seen once. The sample consisted of naive CD4+ T cells from blood. The receptor source for this set is a young man with type 1 diabetes. Both conserved end residues are part of each CDR3. A D gene is named only where the DNA matches it firmly. Size values are once, few and many counts, or a class for expanded clones, and some rows have none.

D | J | length | V | size | CDR3 | DNA
- | TRBJ1-3 | 16 | TRBV18 | few | CASSPQDSGSGNTIYF | TGTGCCAGCTCACCTCAGGACAGCGGCTCTGGAAACACCATATATTTT
- | TRBJ1-2 | 14 | TRBV27 | few | CASSFTGYGYGYTF | TGTGCCAGCAGTTTTACAGGGTACGGCTATGGCTACACCTTC
- | TRBJ2-3 | 13 | TRBV27 | - | CASSSRDPDTQYF | TGTGCCAGCAGTTCCCGGGACCCAGATACGCAGTATTTT
- | TRBJ2-7 | 13 | TRBV2 | few | CASNSGTSYEQYF | TGTGCCAGCAACTCCGGGACCTCCTACGAGCAGTACTTC
- | TRBJ2-1 | 14 | TRBV9 | few | CASSLRGRYNEQFF | TGTGCCAGCAGCCTCCGGGGTCGGTACAATGAGCAGTTCTTC
- | TRBJ2-5 | 15 | TRBV7-2 | few | CASSLWGSAKETQYF | TGTGCCAGCAGCTTATGGGGTTCGGCAAAGGAGACCCAGTACTTC
- | TRBJ2-3 | 15 | TRBV7-7 | few | CASSLGGLGTDTQYF | TGTGCCAGCAGCTTAGGGGGGCTGGGGACAGATACGCAGTATTTT
- | TRBJ1-1 | 13 | TRBV2 | - | CASSESQRDEAFF | TGTGCCAGCAGTGAAAGCCAGAGGGATGAAGCTTTCTTT
- | TRBJ2-7 | 14 | TRBV6-5 | - | CASSYSANSYEQYF | TGTGCCAGCAGTTACTCGGCCAACTCCTACGAGCAGTACTTC
- | TRBJ2-6 | 18 | TRBV25-1 | few | CASSASDRYLSGANVLTF | TGTGCCAGCAGTGCCTCGGACAGATATCTCTCTGGGGCCAACGTCCTGACTTTC
- | TRBJ2-5 | 14 | TRBV5-4 | - | CASSLRVGQETQYF | TGTGCCAGCAGCCTCAGGGTGGGCCAAGAGACCCAGTACTTC
TRBD1 | TRBJ2-1 | 16 | TRBV4-2 | - | CASSHERDSLYNEQFF | TGTGCCAGCAGCCACGAACGGGACAGTCTCTACAATGAGCAGTTCTTC
- | TRBJ2-7 | 15 | TRBV2 | - | CASSEAWTSPGEQYF | TGTGCCAGCAGTGAAGCATGGACATCCCCGGGGGAGCAGTACTTC
- | TRBJ1-2 | 13 | TRBV30 | few | CAYLIAGVDGYTF | TGTGCCTACCTGATAGCCGGGGTGGATGGCTACACCTTC
- | TRBJ2-5 | 14 | TRBV7-3 | - | CASSLNGEAETQYF | TGTGCCAGCAGCTTAAATGGGGAGGCGGAGACCCAGTACTTC
- | TRBJ1-1 | 13 | TRBV9 | - | CASSGQLNTEAFF | TGTGCCAGCAGCGGACAACTGAACACTGAAGCTTTCTTT
- | TRBJ2-3 | 13 | TRBV9 | - | CASSQRGGDTQYF | TGTGCCAGCAGCCAAAGGGGCGGGGATACGCAGTATTTT
- | TRBJ2-1 | 13 | TRBV28 | - | CASSLVEGNEQFF | TGTGCCAGCAGTCTGGTTGAGGGCAATGAGCAGTTCTTC
- | TRBJ2-7 | 13 | TRBV7-2 | few | CASSLEGRSEQYF | TGTGCCAGCAGCTTAGAGGGGCGAAGCGAGCAGTACTTC
- | TRBJ2-5 | 12 | TRBV19 | - | CASSGQSETQYF | TGTGCCAGTAGTGGACAGTCGGAGACCCAGTACTTC
TRBD2 | TRBJ2-7 | 15 | TRBV18 | few | CASSHPGLADYEQYF | TGTGCCAGCTCACATCCGGGACTAGCGGACTACGAGCAGTACTTC
- | TRBJ2-3 | 15 | TRBV6-6 | few | CASSYMGGTADTQYF | TGTGCCAGCAGTTACATGGGGGGCACCGCAGATACGCAGTATTTT
TRBD2 | TRBJ2-1 | 14 | TRBV7-2 | - | CASIPLAGVREQFF | TGTGCCAGCATCCCCCTAGCGGGGGTCAGGGAGCAGTTCTTC
- | TRBJ2-7 | 15 | TRBV7-2 | few | CASSLRGGVSYEQYF | TGTGCCAGCAGCTTACGGGGAGGCGTTTCCTACGAGCAGTACTTC
- | TRBJ2-2 | 15 | TRBV7-9 | - | CASSLGSVDTGELFF | TGTGCCAGCAGCTTAGGCAGCGTGGACACCGGGGAGCTGTTTTTT
- | TRBJ1-5 | 13 | TRBV29-1 | few | CSVEGGGGQPQHF | TGCAGCGTTGAAGGAGGAGGGGGTCAGCCCCAGCATTTT
TRBD1 | TRBJ2-2 | 14 | TRBV30 | few | CAWGTGRWTGELFF | TGTGCCTGGGGGACAGGGAGGTGGACCGGGGAGCTGTTTTTT
- | TRBJ2-1 | 15 | TRBV5-1 | - | CASREQGSSYNEQFF | TGCGCCAGCAGAGAACAGGGAAGCTCCTACAATGAGCAGTTCTTC
- | TRBJ2-1 | 12 | TRBV29-1 | - | CSVSTTTDEQFF | TGCAGCGTTTCTACTACGACGGACGAGCAGTTCTTC
- | TRBJ2-7 | 13 | TRBV9 | - | CASSGHFGDEQYF | TGTGCCAGCAGCGGACATTTCGGGGACGAGCAGTACTTC